Listed below are T cell receptor beta chains from one sample, sequenced in a study of PD-1 blockade in classical Hodgkin lymphoma. Produced via immunoSEQ multiplex PCR; TCRdb's table is partial and in-frame only. The sample lists over 50,000 clones, about 85% seen once, with roughly 15% in the top ten. Material: peripheral blood mononuclear cells (PBMCs), obtained at baseline. Receptor source: a human donor with classical Hodgkin lymphoma. Both conserved end residues are part of each CDR3. D genes are given only for firm matches. The size entry is marked missing in some rows and otherwise reads once, few, many or a size class.

D gene	V gene	clone size	J gene	CDR3 DNA	CDR3 protein
TRBD2	TRBV19	-	TRBJ2-1	TGTGCCAGTGCTGGACAGGACGGCACTAGCGGGAGCCGGAATGAGCAGTTCTTC	CASAGQDGTSGSRNEQFF
-	TRBV7-9	few	TRBJ1-5	TGTGCCAGCAGCTTGGCAGGGGCAGATCAGCCCCAGCATTTT	CASSLAGADQPQHF
TRBD2	TRBV11-2	-	TRBJ2-1	TGTGCCAGCAGCTTAGGGCTAGCGGACAATGAGCAGTTCTTC	CASSLGLADNEQFF
TRBD2	TRBV5-1	-	TRBJ2-4	TGCGCCAGCAGCTTGGGGCCCGGAGGGCTAGCGGGAGCGAGAGCCAAAAACATTCAGTACTTC	CASSLGPGGLAGARAKNIQYF
TRBD1	TRBV18	-	TRBJ1-5	TGTGCCAGCTCAAAACAGGGGGGGGATCAGCCCCAGCATTTT	CASSKQGGDQPQHF
TRBD1	TRBV7-2	-	TRBJ1-2	TGTGCCAGCAGCCGTCTGGGGGACAGGGTCATGACAGGCTACACCTTC	CASSRLGDRVMTGYTF
-	TRBV15	-	TRBJ1-3	TGTGCCACCAGCTTCGCAACGGGCTCTGGAAACACCATATATTTT	CATSFATGSGNTIYF
-	TRBV29-1	-	TRBJ1-2	TGCAGCGTTTTATCTAGCTATGGCTACACCTTC	CSVLSSYGYTF
TRBD1	TRBV5-4	-	TRBJ2-3	TGTGCCAGCAGCGGACCCGGGACAGGCACAGATACGCAGTATTTT	CASSGPGTGTDTQYF
-	TRBV18	-	TRBJ1-1	TGTGCCAGCTCTTCCGGACAGAACACTGAAGCTTTCTTT	CASSSGQNTEAFF
-	TRBV28	-	TRBJ1-2	TGTGCCAGCAGTTTACAGGCGCTCTATGGCTACACCTTC	CASSLQALYGYTF
-	TRBV4-1	-	TRBJ1-2	TGCGCCAGCAGCCAAGTGGAGGGAATGGGGTATGGCTACACCTTC	CASSQVEGMGYGYTF
-	TRBV7-9	-	TRBJ1-5	TGTGCCAGCAGCTCCTCGACAGGAAGTCAGCCCCAGCATTTT	CASSSSTGSQPQHF
TRBD1	TRBV18	-	TRBJ1-1	TGTGCCAGCTCACCGCAAACAGGGGAGAACACTGAAGCTTTCTTT	CASSPQTGENTEAFF
-	TRBV27	once	TRBJ2-6	TGTGCCAGCAGTCCAAGAGGCTCTGGGGCCAACGTCCTGACTTTC	CASSPRGSGANVLTF
-	TRBV25-1	-	TRBJ1-1	TGTGCCAGCAGTGAATGGGACAACCTGAACACTGAAGCTTTCTTT	CASSEWDNLNTEAFF
-	TRBV19	-	TRBJ1-5	TGTGCCAGTAGTATAGATAGTTGGGGCCTCAATCAGCCCCAGCATTTT	CASSIDSWGLNQPQHF
TRBD2	TRBV19	-	TRBJ2-5	TGTGCCAGTAGTGCAGGACTAGCGGCCTACCAGGAGACCCAGTACTTC	CASSAGLAAYQETQYF
-	TRBV6-4	once	TRBJ2-1	TGTGCCAGCAGTGAGTCCATGGAAGGGAGTGAGCAGTTCTTC	CASSESMEGSEQFF
-	TRBV5-1	once	TRBJ1-2	TGCGCCAGCAGCTTGGATACAGGGAGCGACTATGGCTACACCTTC	CASSLDTGSDYGYTF
-	TRBV30	-	TRBJ2-5	TGTGCCTGGAGTGTGGTCTGGGAGACCCAGTACTTC	CAWSVVWETQYF
TRBD2	TRBV4-3	-	TRBJ2-5	TGCGCCAGCAGCCAATACTCCCCTCTAGCGGGAGGGCCACAGACCCAGTACTTC	CASSQYSPLAGGPQTQYF
-	TRBV2	-	TRBJ1-5	TGTGCCAGCATGGGGTCGATAGGGCCGAATCAGCCCCAGCATTTT	CASMGSIGPNQPQHF
-	TRBV28	-	TRBJ1-3	TGTGCCAGCACCCTCAGGGAGATGCACACCATATATTTT	CASTLREMHTIYF
TRBD1	TRBV11-2	-	TRBJ1-1	TGTGCCAGCAGCTCCTTGAGACAGGGTTGGACTGAAGCTTTCTTT	CASSSLRQGWTEAFF
TRBD1	TRBV13	-	TRBJ2-1	TGTGCCAGCAGCCAGAAGACAGGGGACTCCTACAATGAGCAGTTCTTC	CASSQKTGDSYNEQFF
-	TRBV5-4	-	TRBJ2-2	TGTGCCAGCAGCTTAACACGAGGGGAGCTGTTTTTT	CASSLTRGELFF
-	TRBV30	few	TRBJ1-1	TGTGCCTGGAGTGTCACTACGGCAAACACTGAAGCTTTCTTT	CAWSVTTANTEAFF
TRBD1	TRBV25-1	-	TRBJ2-2	TGTGCCAGCAGTCTACAGGGGGCGCGGAGCGGGGAGCTGTTTTTT	CASSLQGARSGELFF
TRBD2	TRBV6-6	-	TRBJ2-1	TGTGCCAGCAGTCCAACTAGCGGCCAAATCAATGAGCAGTTCTTC	CASSPTSGQINEQFF
-	TRBV5-1	-	TRBJ2-7	TGCGCCAGCAGCTTGGTTGGACTCTCCTACGAGCAGTACTTC	CASSLVGLSYEQYF
-	TRBV30	-	TRBJ2-3	TGTGCCTGGAGTTTATATGGAGATACGCAGTATTTT	CAWSLYGDTQYF
-	TRBV19	few	TRBJ2-3	TGTGCCAGTAGTACGAGCGGGAGCACAGATACGCAGTATTTT	CASSTSGSTDTQYF
-	TRBV7-9	-	TRBJ1-3	TGTGCCAGCAGCCAACGGGACACCAGAACCTCTGGAAACACCATATATTTT	CASSQRDTRTSGNTIYF
TRBD2	TRBV19	-	TRBJ2-7	TGTGCCAGTAGACCTAGCGGGAGGTCCCTCTACGAGCAGTACTTC	CASRPSGRSLYEQYF
TRBD2	TRBV4-1	-	TRBJ2-1	TGCGCCAGCAGCCAAGATAAAGGCGGGAGACCGTTAACCTCTGAGCAGTTCTTC	CASSQDKGGRPLTSEQFF